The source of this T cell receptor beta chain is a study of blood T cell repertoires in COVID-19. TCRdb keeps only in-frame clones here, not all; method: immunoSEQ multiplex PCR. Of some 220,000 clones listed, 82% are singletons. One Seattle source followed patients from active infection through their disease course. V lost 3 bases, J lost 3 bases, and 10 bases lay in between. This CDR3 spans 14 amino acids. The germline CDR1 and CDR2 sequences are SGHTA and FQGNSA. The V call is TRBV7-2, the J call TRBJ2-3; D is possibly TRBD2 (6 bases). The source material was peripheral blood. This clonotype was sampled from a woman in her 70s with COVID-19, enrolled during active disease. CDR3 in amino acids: CASSFAGPTDTQYF. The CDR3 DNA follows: TGTGCCAGCAGCTTTGCGGGACCAACAGATACGCAGTATTTT.